A single T cell receptor beta chain is shown here with its context. Antigen: not known. CDR3 size: 15 residues. Germline CDR1 LNHDA, CDR2 SQIVND (reference sequence). Deletions cut 7 bases from V and 7 bases from J, with 22 bases between. The libraries were made with immunoSEQ v3. Sequencing depth was about 2 million read pairs for survey level, roughly 4.5-6 million for deep. Profiled with immunoSEQ multiplex PCR; TCRdb holds only in-frame clones, not every one. Of 55,000 to 70,000 clones detected, around 86% appear once; the ten largest clones hold around 2.6%. Time point indicated: pre-treatment sample, taken before nivolumab and TIL therapy. The data were obtained in a study of TIL therapy for anti-PD-1-resistant metastatic lung cancer. The overall study: Patients then received nivolumab; progressors got lymphodepletion, TIL and IL-2. Median tumor mutation burden was around 1.6 mutations per megabase. Overall study findings and caveats: After infusion, TIL clonotypes partly replaced peripheral T cells and declined over months.

This specimen was blood, taken at baseline. The genes are TRBV19 and TRBJ1-1, with D maybe TRBD1 (6 bases). The source is a person between 25 and 79 years old with non-small cell lung cancer. The CDR3 protein is CASMGVSGGADEAFF. The DNA for the CDR3 is TGTGCCAGTATGGGCGTGTCGGGGGGCGCGGATGAAGCTTTCTTT.